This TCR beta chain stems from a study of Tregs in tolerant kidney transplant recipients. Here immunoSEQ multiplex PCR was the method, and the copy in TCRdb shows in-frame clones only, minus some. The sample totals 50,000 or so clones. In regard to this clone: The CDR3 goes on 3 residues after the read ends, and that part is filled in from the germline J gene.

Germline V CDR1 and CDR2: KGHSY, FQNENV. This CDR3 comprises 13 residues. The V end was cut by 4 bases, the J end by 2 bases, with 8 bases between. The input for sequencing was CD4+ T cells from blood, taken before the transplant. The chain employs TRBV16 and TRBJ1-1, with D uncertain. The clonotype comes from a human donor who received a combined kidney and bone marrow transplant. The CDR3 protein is CASSPGRNTEAFF. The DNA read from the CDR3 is TGTGCCAGCAGCCCGGGGAGAAACACTGAA.